Each of the 8 T cell receptor beta chains below was sequenced from the same sample in a study of somatic mutations in cytotoxic T cells in rheumatoid arthritis. Measured with immunoSEQ multiplex PCR; TCRdb has only the in-frame clones, and not every one. The repertoire holds 15,000 to 20,000 clones, with more than 75% as singletons. The sample taken for sequencing was CD8+ T cells sorted from blood. The receptors here all came from an adult with rheumatoid arthritis.

V and J are TRBV2 and TRBJ1-2; D unclear. The length of the CDR3 is 17 residues. Germline CDR1 reads SNHLY; CDR2 reads FYNNEI. V gave up 0 bases and J gave up 1 base, with 15 bases separating them. CDR3 region: CASSEALGDYSNYGYTF. DNA of the CDR3: TGTGCCAGCAGTGAAGCGCTTGGGGATTATAGTAACTATGGCTACACCTTC.

V usage is TRBV7-8 and J usage is TRBJ2-1; the match to TRBD1 covers 12 bases. This CDR3 contains 14 residues. Germline values: CDR1 SGHVS, CDR2 FQNEAQ. Trimming cost V 3 bases and J 6 bases; bases outside gene matches: 0. CDR3 in DNA: TGTGCCAGCAGCTTGGGACAGGGGGCCAATGAGCAGTTCTTC. As protein: CASSLGQGANEQFF.

The chain uses TRBV6-6 and TRBJ2-1, with TRBD2 matching over 12 bases. The V and J ends lost 7 bases and 7 bases, in that order; junction bases with no gene match: 5. The CDR3 sequence is 14 residues long. Per germline, CDR1 MNHNY and CDR2 SVGAGI (reference sequence). The CDR3 reads CASTPGTSGNEQFF. CDR3 nucleotide sequence: TGTGCCAGCACCCCCGGGACTAGCGGGAATGAGCAGTTCTTC.

This chain links TRBV7-9 with TRBJ1-1; no firm D call. Trimming took 2 bases from V and 5 from J, leaving 9 bases between them. CDR1 is SEHNR and CDR2 is FQNEAQ in the germline V gene (reference sequence). The CDR3 has 13 residues. The CDR3 loop reads CASSLPGPTEAFF. Written as DNA, the CDR3 is TGTGCCAGCAGCTTACCGGGCCCGACTGAAGCTTTCTTT.

The chain recombines TRBV4-1 with TRBJ1-5; D call uncertain. The V gene lost 3 bases and the J gene lost 2 bases, with 8 bases spanning the gap. The germline CDR1 and CDR2 sequences are MGHRA and YSYEKL. This CDR3 spans 14 amino acids. CDR3 nucleotides: TGCGCCAGCAGCCAGGGCCTGGGCAATCAGCCCCAGCATTTT. Its translation: CASSQGLGNQPQHF.

The chain links TRBV27 to TRBJ1-4; a possible D gene is TRBD1 (5 bases). Germline CDR1 MNHEY, CDR2 SMNVEV (reference sequence). With 6 bases removed from V and 10 bases from J, the gap between germline ends came to 21 bases. The CDR3 is made up of 15 amino acids. This CDR3 is CASRGTGTEEGKLFF. CDR3 DNA: TGTGCCAGCAGGGGCACCGGGACGGAGGAGGGAAAACTGTTTTTT.

The genes are TRBV29-1 and TRBJ2-7; maybe TRBD1 (6 bases). The CDR3 extends over 13 amino acids. Looked up from germline, CDR1 is SQVTM and CDR2 is ANQGSEA. Between the trimmed V and J ends, which lost 5 bases and 1 base, there was a span of 12 bases. Here the CDR3 reads CSVTGTNSYEQYF. In nucleotides, the CDR3 is TGCAGCGTTACCGGGACAAATTCCTACGAGCAGTACTTC.

This chain joins TRBV11-3 and TRBJ2-1; 7 bases fit TRBD2. This CDR3 is 14 amino acids long. The V and J ends lost 9 bases and 3 bases, in that order; junction bases with no gene match: 8. Germline CDR1 reads SGHNT; CDR2 reads YENEEA. In nucleotides, the CDR3 is TGTGCCAGTCACTTAGCGGGCGACTACAATGAGCAGTTCTTC. Translated, it gives CASHLAGDYNEQFF.